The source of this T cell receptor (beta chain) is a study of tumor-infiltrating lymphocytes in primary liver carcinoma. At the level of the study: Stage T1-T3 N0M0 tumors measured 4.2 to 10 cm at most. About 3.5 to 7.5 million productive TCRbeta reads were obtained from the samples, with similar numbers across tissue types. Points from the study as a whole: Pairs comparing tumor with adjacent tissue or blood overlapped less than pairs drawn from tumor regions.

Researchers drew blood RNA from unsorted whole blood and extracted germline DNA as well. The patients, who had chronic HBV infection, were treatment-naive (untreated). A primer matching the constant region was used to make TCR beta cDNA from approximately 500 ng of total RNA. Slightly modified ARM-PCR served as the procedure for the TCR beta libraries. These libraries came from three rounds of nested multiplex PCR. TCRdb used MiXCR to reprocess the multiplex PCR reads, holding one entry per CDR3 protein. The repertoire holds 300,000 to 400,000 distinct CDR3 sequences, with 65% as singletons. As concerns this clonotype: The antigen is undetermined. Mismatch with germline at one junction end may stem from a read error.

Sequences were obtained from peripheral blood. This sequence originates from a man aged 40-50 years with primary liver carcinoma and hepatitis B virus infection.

The CDR3 DNA follows: TGTGCCAGCAGCGCGAGTTTAACGCCAGCAGAAAAACCGTTTTTT. Translating it yields CASSASLTPAEKPFF. The chain employs TRBV11-2 and TRBJ1-4, with D uncertain. CDR3 length: 15 amino acids. From germline, CDR1 is SGHAT and CDR2 FQNNGV.